The TCR beta chain under discussion was sequenced for a study of beta chain features in type 1 diabetes. Study at large: Over all samples combined, fewer than 130,000,000 sorted cells were examined. Findings and limits, study-wide: Moderately but significantly shorter TCRB CDR3s were found in Type 1 diabetes patients in all four CD4+ subsets.

The investigators reverse transcribed all of the isolated RNA, so they sequenced expressed TCRB transcripts. Sequenced by immunoSEQ multiplex PCR; TCRdb stores in-frame clones only, minus some. Of 430,000 or so clones in the sample, about an eighth are singletons; the top ten hold over 0.04%. This clone was counted a few times. Its target is unknown. The sequence derives from a woman aged 18 to 35 in good health. The sequenced sample consisted of naive CD4+ T cells from blood.

DNA for the CDR3: TGTGCCAGCAGGAGGACAGACTCCTACAATGAGCAGTTCTTC. It codes for CASRRTDSYNEQFF. The chain recombines TRBV4-2 with TRBJ2-1; tentatively, D is TRBD1 (6 bases). The CDR3 is 14 amino acids. Trimming removed 6 bases from V and 0 bases from J, with 9 bases in between. Germline CDR1 LGHNA, CDR2 YNFKEQ.